What follows describes a single TCR beta chain. Repertoires were generated with immunoSEQ multiplex PCR, while TCRdb's copy carries only in-frame clones and drops some. This sample carries 70,000 or so clones, around 86% of them seen once, and the ten largest clones take roughly 10%. The data originate from a study of blood T cell repertoires in COVID-19. The CDR3 has 15 residues. Germline V gene lookup returns CDR1 SGHTA and CDR2 FQGNSA. Trimming removed 2 bases from V and 4 bases from J, with 12 bases in between. This clonotype originated in a woman between 18 and 30 years old with acute or convalescent COVID-19. The rearrangement links TRBV7-2 to TRBJ2-1; D gene ambiguous. Input material: peripheral blood. The chain's CDR3 is CASSLSATEYNEQFF. The CDR3 DNA sequence: TGTGCCAGCAGCTTAAGCGCGACCGAATACAATGAGCAGTTCTTC.